This T cell receptor beta chain was documented in a study of T-cell memory formation after mild COVID-19. Overall study results and limits: Pre-infection memory contained some responding clones, which suggested that cross-reactive memory had joined.

This clonotype was observed a handful of times. The antigen is not known. The length of the CDR3 is 15 residues. The V segment lost 9 bases and the J segment 3 bases; nucleotides outside the gene matches: 13. CDR1 and CDR2 from the germline V gene are ENHRY and SYGVKD. Constant-segment primers and 5'RACE yielded cDNA libraries for TCR alpha and TCR beta, each carrying sample barcodes and UMIs. TCRdb reanalysed the 5' RACE reads using MiXCR and keeps one entry per CDR3 protein. The top ten hold around 12% of the sample, which has around 440,000 distinct CDR3 sequences, roughly 20% seen once. Sequenced input: PBMCs or a T cell subset sorted from them (not recorded which). The chain employs TRBV10-3 and TRBJ2-7; 8 bases agree with TRBD1. This TCR derives from an adult woman who had mild COVID-19 (a few samples of this study predate the infection). Cell type and time point are not known. The CDR3 here is CAMQPDRGSYYEQYF. The CDR3, as DNA: TGTGCCATGCAACCTGACAGGGGCAGTTACTACGAGCAGTACTTC.